These 31 T cell receptor beta chains share one sample of origin, sequenced in a study of blood T cell repertoires in COVID-19. Clones were sequenced by immunoSEQ multiplex PCR, and TCRdb holds only the in-frame ones, with some missing. This sample has roughly 150,000 clones, with roughly 88% found just once. The specimen sequenced was PBMCs or T cells enriched from blood (not recorded which). Receptors originate from an older man who had been exposed to COVID-19.

This clone showed up just a few times. This sequence joins TRBV7-9 and TRBJ2-2; 7 bases are a match to TRBD2. The V segment lost 6 bases and the J segment 3 bases; nucleotides outside the gene matches: 10. The CDR3 spans 16 residues. The germline V gene has CDR1 SEHNR and CDR2 FQNEAQ (reference sequence). The CDR3 loop reads CASSPRGAGDTGELFF. The CDR3 DNA reads TGTGCCAGCAGTCCTAGAGGGGCGGGAGACACCGGGGAGCTGTTTTTT.

This clone was found a few times. The V call is TRBV7-2, the J call TRBJ1-5; 8 bases line up with TRBD1. In germline, CDR1 is SGHTA, CDR2 FQGNSA. V lost 2 bases to trimming and J lost 1 base; unmatched junction nucleotides: 7. CDR3 length: 17 residues. DNA of the CDR3: TGTGCCAGCAGCTTAATACTCGGGGACAGGAGCAATCAGCCCCAGCATTTT. Amino acid sequence: CASSLILGDRSNQPQHF.

Points on this clone: One junction end does not reproduce the germline sequence, and a read error may be involved. The chain carries TRBV28 and TRBJ1-5; D gene unclear. The CDR3 covers 14 residues. In germline, CDR1 is MDHEN, CDR2 SYDVKM. The CDR3 DNA is TGTGCCAGCGGTTTGACGGACTACAATCAGCCCCAGCATTTT. This translates into CASGLTDYNQPQHF.

This rearrangement joins TRBV19 to TRBJ1-1; 7 nucleotides agree with TRBD1. Germline values: CDR1 LNHDA, CDR2 SQIVND (reference sequence). With V trimmed by 5 bases and J by 0 bases, 9 bases remained unmatched. This CDR3 comprises 16 residues. CDR3 DNA sequence: TGTGCCAGTAGTGCACCCACCGGGACAGTGAACACTGAAGCTTTCTTT. Translating it yields CASSAPTGTVNTEAFF. Supplemented by reference TRBV19 and TRBJ1-1, the full variable domain reads DGGITQSPKYLFRKEGQNVTLSCEQNLNHDAMYWYRQDPGQGLRLIYYSQIVNDFQKGDIAEGYSVSREKKESFPLTVTSAQKNPTAFYLCASSAPTGTVNTEAFFGQGTRLTVV.

This rearrangement joins TRBV7-2 to TRBJ1-2; no firm D call. V dropped 5 bases and J dropped 4 bases, with 8 bases sitting between them. This CDR3 is built from 12 residues. Germline V gene data show CDR1 as SGHTA and CDR2 as FQGNSA. The CDR3 DNA reads as TGTGCCAGCAGCACAGAAGCCTATGGCTACACCTTC. It is translated as CASSTEAYGYTF.

The chain links TRBV6-6 to TRBJ2-7, with 7 bases aligning to TRBD1. CDR3 size: 15 residues. Germline CDR1 reads MNHNY; CDR2 reads SVGAGI (reference sequence). V lost 4 bases, J lost 2 bases, and 8 bases stayed unmatched. The CDR3 region is CASSSRGGLTYEQYF. CDR3 bases: TGTGCCAGCAGTTCTAGAGGGGGCCTTACCTACGAGCAGTACTTC.

The V gene is TRBV5-1, the J gene TRBJ2-1; 8 bases agree with TRBD1. With 7 bases clipped from V and 5 bases from J, the junction kept 2 bases outside the gene matches. This CDR3 has 12 residues. From germline, CDR1 is SGHRS and CDR2 YFSETQ. CDR3 bases: TGCGCCAGCGGGGACAGGAACAATGAGCAGTTCTTC. It yields the protein CASGDRNNEQFF. The full variable domain, with the rest looked up from reference TRBV5-1 and TRBJ2-1, is KAGVTQTPRYLIKTRGQQVTLSCSPISGHRSVSWYQQTPGQGLQFLFEYFSETQRNKGNFPGRFSGRQFSNSRSEMNVSTLELGDSALYLCASGDRNNEQFFGPGTRLTVL.

This chain connects TRBV7-2 to TRBJ2-5; TRBD1 matches at 10 bases. Germline CDR1 and CDR2: SGHTA and FQGNSA. Unmatched junction bases numbered 4, after V lost 5 bases and J lost 4 bases. The CDR3 length is 14 residues. The chain's CDR3 is CASSTRTGGETQYF. CDR3 nucleotides: TGTGCCAGCAGCACCCGGACAGGGGGAGAGACCCAGTACTTC.

Note on this clone: Other DNA variants within this sample encode the same CDR3. The CDR3 loop is CASSMGTGGNQPQHF. CDR3 in DNA: TGTGCCAGTAGTATGGGGACAGGGGGCAATCAGCCCCAGCATTTT. The chain joins TRBV19 to TRBJ1-5, with 10 bases matching TRBD1. Germline CDR1 LNHDA, CDR2 SQIVND (reference sequence). The V and J ends lost 3 bases and 2 bases, in that order; junction bases with no gene match: 1. This CDR3 spans 15 amino acids.

The chain uses TRBV12-3 or TRBV12-4 and TRBJ1-2; no clear D. The CDR3 contains 13 residues. The ends were cut back, 2 bases at V and 3 bases at J, with 7 bases in the middle. The CDR3 coding sequence is TGTGCCAGCAGTTTATTGGCAGACTATGGCTACACCTTC. Amino acids: CASSLLADYGYTF.

The V and J genes are TRBV5-1 and TRBJ1-1, with D hard to call. V was cut by 6 bases and J by 7 bases, with 22 bases left in between. This CDR3 region has 15 residues. Germline assignment: CDR1 SGHRS and CDR2 YFSETQ. The CDR3 DNA reads TGCGCCAGCAAGAGAGTTCCGGCCCAGGATGGTGAAGCTTTCTTT. Translated: CASKRVPAQDGEAFF.

V usage is TRBV7-2 and J usage is TRBJ2-5; D may be TRBD1 (6 bases). In germline, CDR1 is SGHTA, CDR2 FQGNSA. The CDR3 spans 14 residues. V was cut by 3 bases and J by 5 bases, with 13 bases left in between. Here the CDR3 reads CASSLSGVGETQYF. As DNA, the CDR3 is TGTGCCAGCAGCTTGTCAGGGGTGGGGGAGACCCAGTACTTC.

The chain carries TRBV2 and TRBJ1-4; TRBD1 is a possible D gene (6 bases). Germline loops: CDR1 SNHLY, CDR2 FYNNEI. The CDR3 has 14 residues. V lost 6 bases to trimming and J lost 4 bases, with 12 bases between them. The CDR3 spells CASSRRGFNEKLFF. DNA for the CDR3: TGTGCCAGCAGCCGAAGGGGGTTTAATGAAAAACTGTTTTTT.

This clone has a handful of counts. The chain employs TRBV5-1 and TRBJ2-1; 9 bases are a match to TRBD2. Germline values: CDR1 SGHRS, CDR2 YFSETQ. There are 15 residues in the CDR3. The J segment lost 0 bases and the V segment lost 5 bases, leaving 3 bases of the junction unmatched. The CDR3 DNA is TGCGCCAGCAGAGTGACTAGCGGCTCCTACAATGAGCAGTTCTTC. Translation gives CASRVTSGSYNEQFF.

The chain recombines TRBV30 with TRBJ1-5; maybe TRBD1 (6 bases). CDR3 size: 16 residues. Trimming cost V 3 bases and J 0 bases, with 15 bases left between them. Germline assignment: CDR1 GTSNPN and CDR2 SVGIG (reference sequence). Here the CDR3 DNA reads TGTGCCTGGAGCGCCCCCGGGACATATAGCAATCAGCCCCAGCATTTT. Translated, it gives CAWSAPGTYSNQPQHF.

The V gene is TRBV29-1, the J gene TRBJ1-2; 7 bases are a match to TRBD1. The CDR3 totals 13 residues. Germline values: CDR1 SQVTM, CDR2 ANQGSEA. Trimming removed 4 bases from V and 10 bases from J; junction bases left unmatched: 12. CDR3 DNA: TGCAGCGTTGGGGAGACAGGGTTAGGTGCCTACACCTTC. Translating it yields CSVGETGLGAYTF. Full variable domain (missing parts from reference TRBV29-1 and TRBJ1-2): SAVISQKPSRDICQRGTSLTIQCQVDSQVTMMFWYRQQPGQSLTLIATANQGSEATYESGFVIDKFPISRPNLTFSTLTVSNMSPEDSSIYLCSVGETGLGAYTFGSGTRLTVV.

This chain uses TRBV2 with TRBJ1-2; perhaps TRBD1 as D (5 bases). CDR1 and CDR2 from the germline V gene are SNHLY and FYNNEI. V dropped 4 bases and J dropped 8 bases, with 11 bases sitting between them. CDR3 length equals 12 residues. The CDR3 bases are TGTGCCAGCAGTGCCGGGACTATAGGCTACACCTTC. Translating gives CASSAGTIGYTF.

This chain connects TRBV11-3 to TRBJ2-5; TRBD2 agrees at 12 bases. The CDR3 is 14 residues long. J was trimmed by 5 bases and V by 4 bases; bases with no gene match: 2. Germline V CDR1 and CDR2: SGHNT, YENEEA. In DNA form, the CDR3 reads TGTGCCAGCAGCTCGACTAGCGGGAGCGAGACCCAGTACTTC. Amino acids: CASSSTSGSETQYF.

The gene calls are TRBV18 and TRBJ2-3; tentatively, D is TRBD1 (5 bases). CDR1 and CDR2 (germline): KGHSH, LQKENI. This CDR3 has 16 residues. Trimming removed 6 bases from V and 0 bases from J, with 16 bases in between. DNA for the CDR3: TGTGCCAGCTCCTCACCAGGGATTATCAGCACAGATACGCAGTATTTT. Translated: CASSSPGIISTDTQYF.

A few counts support this clone. The V and J genes are TRBV4-2 and TRBJ1-6, with a tentative D call TRBD1 (6 bases). The CDR3 consists of 15 residues. Trimming removed 5 bases at V and 5 bases at J, with 13 bases between. CDR1 LGHNA and CDR2 YNFKEQ come from the germline V gene. The CDR3 bases are TGTGCCAGCAGCAAAAACCGGGACAATAATTCACCCCTCCACTTT. It is translated as CASSKNRDNNSPLHF.

This clone has a single count. The chain uses TRBV27 and TRBJ2-7; D not resolved. Trimming left V 5 bases short and J 0 bases short, with 8 bases between. Germline V gene data show CDR1 as MNHEY and CDR2 as SMNVEV (reference sequence). The CDR3 has 13 residues. CDR3 region: CASSGENSYEQYF. The CDR3 region has the DNA TGTGCCAGCAGTGGAGAAAACTCCTACGAGCAGTACTTC.

This clone was found once. The chain has TRBV27 and TRBJ2-1; a possible D gene is TRBD2 (5 bases). The V gene's germline CDR1 is MNHEY and CDR2 SMNVEV (reference sequence). V was pared by 2 bases and J by 8 bases, with 10 bases between. This CDR3 has 13 amino acids. In DNA, the CDR3 is TGTGCCAGCAGTTTAGAGGGTTATTATGAGCAGTTCTTC. Its translation: CASSLEGYYEQFF.

V usage is TRBV11-2 and J usage is TRBJ2-7; 8 bases match TRBD1. V shed 5 bases and J 6 bases; nucleotides not matched to a gene: 9. This CDR3 is 14 amino acids long. Germline V gives CDR1 SGHAT, CDR2 FQNNGV. The CDR3 region is CASSTALQGVEQYF. The CDR3 DNA reads as TGTGCCAGCAGCACCGCACTACAGGGGGTCGAGCAGTACTTC.

This clone has only a few counts. This chain connects TRBV7-6 to TRBJ2-7, with D perhaps TRBD2 (6 bases). The CDR3 is made up of 16 amino acids. The V gene's germline CDR1 is SGHVS and CDR2 FNYEAQ. V was cut by 2 bases and J by 6 bases, with 20 bases left in between. The CDR3 loop reads CASSLNGGALGTEQYF. In nucleotides, the CDR3 is TGTGCCAGCAGCTTAAACGGAGGGGCCCTTGGGACCGAGCAGTACTTC.

The rearrangement uses TRBV28 and TRBJ1-4, with a possible D match to TRBD1 (5 bases). V shed 7 bases and J shed 8 bases, with 17 bases lying between them. This CDR3 is built from 14 residues. Germline values: CDR1 MDHEN, CDR2 SYDVKM. The CDR3 is CASTSGQGGEKLFF. CDR3 bases: TGTGCCAGCACCTCAGGCCAGGGAGGAGAAAAACTGTTTTTT.

This clone has only one observation. V and J are TRBV6-1 and TRBJ1-2; D not certain. Germline CDR1 and CDR2: MNHNS and SASEGT. This CDR3 region has 11 residues. The ends were cut back, 2 bases at V and 5 bases at J, with 3 bases in the middle. The CDR3 DNA follows: TGTGCCAGCAGTGAATCTTATGGCTACACCTTC. Translation: CASSESYGYTF.

The chain joins TRBV28 to TRBJ1-5, with 9 bases fitting TRBD1. The ends lost 8 bases at V and 5 bases at J; junction bases unmatched: 4. The CDR3 spans 13 residues. Germline CDR1 MDHEN, CDR2 SYDVKM. The CDR3 coding sequence is TGTGCCAGCGCCCGGACAGGGGATCAGCCCCAGCATTTT. It is translated as CASARTGDQPQHF. Supplemented by reference TRBV28 and TRBJ1-5, the full variable domain reads DVKVTQSSRYLVKRTGEKVFLECVQDMDHENMFWYRQDPGLGLRLIYFSYDVKMKEKGDIPEGYSVSREKKERFSLILESASTNQTSMYLCASARTGDQPQHFGDGTRLSIL.

To note about this clone: At the DNA level, this CDR3 is encoded by other sequences in the same sample as well. The V call is TRBV28, the J call TRBJ1-1, with a tentative D call TRBD1 (6 bases). Germline V gives CDR1 MDHEN, CDR2 SYDVKM. The CDR3 covers 16 residues. Trimming pared 2 bases from V and 0 bases from J, leaving 13 bases between. CDR3 in DNA: TGTGCCAGCAGTTTAGGGCAGGGGTTCATGAACACTGAAGCTTTCTTT. Protein product: CASSLGQGFMNTEAFF.

The table lists this clone with a count of one. This chain links TRBV7-9 with TRBJ2-1; D perhaps matches TRBD1 (5 bases). Trimming removed 0 bases at V and 7 bases at J, with 7 bases between. The CDR3 covers 13 residues. From germline, CDR1 is SEHNR and CDR2 FQNEAQ (reference sequence). CDR3 DNA sequence: TGTGCCAGCAGCTTAGCTAAGGGGAATGAGCAGTTCTTC. Encoded protein: CASSLAKGNEQFF.

The genes are TRBV2 and TRBJ2-7, with 8 bases identical to TRBD2. Germline V gene data show CDR1 as SNHLY and CDR2 as FYNNEI. J lost 4 bases, V lost 7 bases, and 6 bases had no gene match. There are 13 residues in the CDR3. Here the CDR3 DNA reads TGTGCCAGCACCGCCGGGAGGGGGTACGAGCAGTACTTC. Translated, it gives CASTAGRGYEQYF. Based on the CDR3 plus reference TRBV2 and TRBJ2-7, the full variable domain is EPEVTQTPSHQVTQMGQEVILRCVPISNHLYFYWYRQILGQKVEFLVSFYNNEISEKSEIFDDQFSVERPDGSNFTLKIRSTKLEDSAMYFCASTAGRGYEQYFGPGTRLTVT.

This chain links TRBV2 with TRBJ2-1, with 7 positions matching TRBD1. The length of the CDR3 is 14 residues. Unmatched junction bases numbered 5, after V lost 6 bases and J lost 3 bases. In germline, CDR1 is SNHLY, CDR2 FYNNEI. The DNA for the CDR3 is TGTGCCAGCAGCGGGACAGAGTACTACAATGAGCAGTTCTTC. As protein: CASSGTEYYNEQFF.